This is a list of T cell receptor beta chains from one sample in a study of cytomegalovirus exposure and HLA in healthy donors. Here immunoSEQ multiplex PCR was the method, and the copy in TCRdb shows in-frame clones only, minus some. The sample holds 77,000 or so clones, under 80% seen once. The sample comprised PBMCs. The receptors derive from a man aged 35-49 years in good health and CMV-seronegative. Both conserved end residues are part of each CDR3.

CDR3aa,v_gene,j_gene
CASSQDRGVGGYTF,TRBV4-2,TRBJ1-2
CASSPQGSKSGTIYF,TRBV7-3,TRBJ1-3
CASSRSGMSSGGYTF,TRBV7-9,TRBJ1-2
CASSLSQGNEQFF,TRBV27,TRBJ2-1
CASSLGGPTDTQYF,TRBV5-1,TRBJ2-3
CASSVNPGLAGGRTDTQYF,TRBV19,TRBJ2-3
CASSLGQGAPGELFF,TRBV11-3,TRBJ2-2
CASRDTPNTGELFF,TRBV19,TRBJ2-2
CASSLTSGTSDTQYF,TRBV6-5,TRBJ2-3
CASSIGTVSDTEAFF,TRBV5-1,TRBJ1-1
CASSLLGDRGHNEQFF,TRBV5-6,TRBJ2-1
CASKSQGQPQHF,TRBV28,TRBJ1-5
CASSQAAGLSSYNEQFF,TRBV4-2,TRBJ2-1
CASSGGRAPYNEQFF,TRBV6-5,TRBJ2-1
CASRRMYSNQPQHF,TRBV28,TRBJ1-5
CASSPAGGPRTEQFF,TRBV7-9,TRBJ2-1
CASSPTGGFAEAFF,TRBV27,TRBJ1-1
CASSFGWGPSNQPQHF,TRBV5-5,TRBJ1-5
CASRRAGNTQYF,TRBV7-2,TRBJ2-3
CASSLPHSGGLETQYF,TRBV28,TRBJ2-5
CASKGLAGEQFF,TRBV6-1,TRBJ2-1
CASKDGRSWNNSPLHF,TRBV2,TRBJ1-6
CASSPRPTSAPTYNEQFF,TRBV27,TRBJ2-1
CASSQRSGSGGGELFF,TRBV4-2,TRBJ2-2
CASSPNFGLAGDHEQYF,TRBV28,TRBJ2-7